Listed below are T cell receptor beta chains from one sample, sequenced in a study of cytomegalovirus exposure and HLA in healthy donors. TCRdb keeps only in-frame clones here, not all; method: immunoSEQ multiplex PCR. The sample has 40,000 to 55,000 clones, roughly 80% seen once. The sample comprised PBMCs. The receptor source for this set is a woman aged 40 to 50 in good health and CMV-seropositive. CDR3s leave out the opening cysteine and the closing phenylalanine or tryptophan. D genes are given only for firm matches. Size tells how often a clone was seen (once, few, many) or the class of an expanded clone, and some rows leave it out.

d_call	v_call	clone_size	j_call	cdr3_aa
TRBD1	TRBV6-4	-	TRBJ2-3	ASSLDRGTDTQY
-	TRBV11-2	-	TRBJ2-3	ASSLVPGVGEDTDTQY
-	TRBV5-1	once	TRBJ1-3	ASSPVPLSGNTIY
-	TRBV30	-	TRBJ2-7	AWNTGISYEQY
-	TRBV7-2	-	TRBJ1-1	ASSATQVNTEAF
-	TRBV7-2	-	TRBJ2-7	ASSLGMAPYEQY
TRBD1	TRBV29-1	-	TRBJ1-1	SALGQGSTEAF
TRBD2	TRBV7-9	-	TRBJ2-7	ASSFPGGNEQY
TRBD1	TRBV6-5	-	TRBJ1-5	ASRPGTGGNQPQH
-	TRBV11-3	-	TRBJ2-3	ASSLGGSTDTQY
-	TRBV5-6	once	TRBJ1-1	ASSFVSGLTEAF
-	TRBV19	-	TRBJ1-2	ASSPRRDGIYGYT
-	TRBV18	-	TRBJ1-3	ASSPLGLSGNTIY
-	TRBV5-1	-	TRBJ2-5	ASSRRGQETQY